Given below is one T cell receptor beta chain in context. Antigen unknown. This specimen belongs to a study of T cell repertoires in cytomegalovirus infection. Findings of the study overall: Pooled public TCR beta family frequency picked out CMV carriers with the relevant HLA. What dominated the ex vivo response were HLA-C-restricted CMV-specific TCR beta clonotypes.

TCRdb called the reads again in MiXCR, with one record for every CDR3 protein. The sample lists 680,000 or so distinct CDR3 sequences, 35% occurring once. The trim removed 0 bases at V and 5 bases at J, leaving 3 bases unmatched. Germline CDR1 SGHNT, CDR2 YYREEE (reference sequence). The CDR3 extends over 15 amino acids. The sequence derives from a human donor in good health (CMV status not recorded). Some clones in this sample may be carry-over from other donors' samples. The sequenced sample was PBMCs. V usage is TRBV5-4 and J usage is TRBJ2-1, with 9 bases that match TRBD2. DNA of the CDR3: TGTGCCAGCAGCTTGGGTGGGACTAGCCACAATGAGCAGTTCTTC. Translating gives CASSLGGTSHNEQFF.